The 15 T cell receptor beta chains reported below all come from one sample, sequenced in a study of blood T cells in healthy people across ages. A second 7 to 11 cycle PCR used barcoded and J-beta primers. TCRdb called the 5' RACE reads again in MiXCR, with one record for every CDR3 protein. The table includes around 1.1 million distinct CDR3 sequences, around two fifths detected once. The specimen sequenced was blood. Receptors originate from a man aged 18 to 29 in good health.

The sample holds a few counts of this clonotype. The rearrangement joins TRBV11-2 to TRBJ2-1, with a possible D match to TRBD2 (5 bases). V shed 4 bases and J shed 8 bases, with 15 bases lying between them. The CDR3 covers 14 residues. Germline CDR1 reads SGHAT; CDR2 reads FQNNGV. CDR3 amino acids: CASSSTPDFYEQFF. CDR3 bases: TGTGCCAGCAGCTCCACCCCGGACTTTTATGAGCAGTTCTTC.

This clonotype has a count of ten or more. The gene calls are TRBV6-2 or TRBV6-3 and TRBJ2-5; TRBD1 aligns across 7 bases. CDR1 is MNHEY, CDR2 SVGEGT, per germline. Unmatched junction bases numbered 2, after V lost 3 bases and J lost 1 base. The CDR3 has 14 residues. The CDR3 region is CASSYGTVQETQYF. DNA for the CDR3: TGTGCCAGCAGTTATGGGACAGTCCAAGAGACCCAGTACTTC.

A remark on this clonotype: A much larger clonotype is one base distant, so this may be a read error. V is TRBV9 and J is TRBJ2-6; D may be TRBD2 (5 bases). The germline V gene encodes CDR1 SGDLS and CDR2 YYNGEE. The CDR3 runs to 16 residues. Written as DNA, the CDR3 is TGTGCCAACAGCGGACGGGGAGACCCTGGGGCCAACGTCCTGACTTTC. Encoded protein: CANSGRGDPGANVLTF. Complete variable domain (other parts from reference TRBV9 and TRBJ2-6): DSGVTQTPKHLITATGQRVTLRCSPRSGDLSVYWYQQSLDQGLQFLIQYYNGEERAKGNILERFSAQQFPDLHSELNLSSLELGDSALYFCANSGRGDPGANVLTFGAGSRLTVL.

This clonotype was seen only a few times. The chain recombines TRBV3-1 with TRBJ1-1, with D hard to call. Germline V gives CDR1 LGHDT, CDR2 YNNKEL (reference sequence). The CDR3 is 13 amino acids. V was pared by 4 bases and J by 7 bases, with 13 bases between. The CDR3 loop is CASSPLDGLEAFF. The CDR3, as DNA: TGTGCCAGCAGCCCTTTGGACGGTCTTGAAGCTTTCTTT.

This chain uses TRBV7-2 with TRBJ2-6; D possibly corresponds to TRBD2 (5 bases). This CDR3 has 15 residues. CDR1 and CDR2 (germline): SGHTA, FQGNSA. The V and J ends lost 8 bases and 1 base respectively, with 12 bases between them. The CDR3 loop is CASGGLKSGANVLTF. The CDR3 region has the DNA TGTGCCAGCGGAGGATTAAAGTCTGGGGCCAACGTCCTGACTTTC. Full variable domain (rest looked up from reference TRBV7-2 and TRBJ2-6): GAGVSQSPSNKVTEKGKDVELRCDPISGHTALYWYRQSLGQGLEFLIYFQGNSAPDKSGLPSDRFSAERTGGSVSTLTIQRTQQEDSAVYLCASGGLKSGANVLTFGAGSRLTVL.

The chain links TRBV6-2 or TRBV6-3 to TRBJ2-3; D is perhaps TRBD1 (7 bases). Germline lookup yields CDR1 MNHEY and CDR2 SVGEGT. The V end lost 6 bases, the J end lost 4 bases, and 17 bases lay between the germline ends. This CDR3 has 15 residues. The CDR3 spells CASRGGQRSADTQYF. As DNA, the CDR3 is TGTGCCAGCAGGGGGGGACAGAGGAGCGCAGATACGCAGTATTTT.

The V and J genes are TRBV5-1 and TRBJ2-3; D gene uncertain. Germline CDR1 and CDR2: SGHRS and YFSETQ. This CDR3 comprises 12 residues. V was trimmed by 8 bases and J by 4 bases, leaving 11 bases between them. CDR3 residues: CASRKTADTQYF. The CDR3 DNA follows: TGCGCCAGTAGAAAGACTGCAGATACGCAGTATTTT.

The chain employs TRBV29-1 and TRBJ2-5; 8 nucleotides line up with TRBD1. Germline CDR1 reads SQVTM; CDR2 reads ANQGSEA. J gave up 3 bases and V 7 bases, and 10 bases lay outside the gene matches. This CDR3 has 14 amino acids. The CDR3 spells CSASGGTGEETQYF. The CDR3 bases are TGCAGCGCCAGTGGAGGGACAGGTGAAGAGACCCAGTACTTC.

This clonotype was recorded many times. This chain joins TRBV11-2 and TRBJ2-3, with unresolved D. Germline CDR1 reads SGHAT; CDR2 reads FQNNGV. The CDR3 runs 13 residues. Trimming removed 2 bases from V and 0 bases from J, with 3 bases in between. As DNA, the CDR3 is TGTGCCAGCAGCTTACCTAGCACAGATACGCAGTATTTT. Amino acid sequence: CASSLPSTDTQYF.

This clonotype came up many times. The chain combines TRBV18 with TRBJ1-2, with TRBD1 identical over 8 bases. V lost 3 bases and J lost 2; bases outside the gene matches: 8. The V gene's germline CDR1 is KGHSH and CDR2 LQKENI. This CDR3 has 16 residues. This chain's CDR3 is CASSPLEGQANYGYTF. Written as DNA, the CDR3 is TGTGCCAGCTCACCCTTGGAGGGACAGGCAAACTATGGCTACACCTTC.

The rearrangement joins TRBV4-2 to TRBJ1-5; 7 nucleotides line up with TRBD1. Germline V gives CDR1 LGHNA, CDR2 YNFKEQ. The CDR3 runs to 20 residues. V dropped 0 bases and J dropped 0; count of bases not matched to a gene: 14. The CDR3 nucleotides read TGTGCCAGCAGCCAAGAGTCCCACAGGGGCCCGGCATATAGCAATCAGCCCCAGCATTTT. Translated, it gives CASSQESHRGPAYSNQPQHF.

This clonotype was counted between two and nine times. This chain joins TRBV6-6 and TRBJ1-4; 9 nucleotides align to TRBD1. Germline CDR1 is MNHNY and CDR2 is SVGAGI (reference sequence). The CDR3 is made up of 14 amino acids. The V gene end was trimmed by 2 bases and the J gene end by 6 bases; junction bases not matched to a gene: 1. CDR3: CASSYGTGHEKLFF. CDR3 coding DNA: TGTGCCAGCAGTTACGGGACAGGGCATGAAAAACTGTTTTTT.

Here the CDR3 reads CSARDPGGDQPQHF. The DNA of the CDR3 is TGCAGTGCTAGAGATCCAGGGGGTGATCAGCCCCAGCATTTT. This sequence joins TRBV20-1 and TRBJ1-5; 7 nucleotides line up with TRBD1. The junction had 4 bases not matched to a gene; V was cut back by 0 bases and J by 5 bases. The CDR3 is 14 amino acids. Germline V gene sequence: CDR1 DFQATT, CDR2 SNEGSKA (reference sequence).

This CDR3 reads CASSQADRGASPLHF. As DNA, the CDR3 is TGCGCCAGCAGCCAAGCGGACAGGGGGGCTTCACCCCTCCACTTT. The chain uses TRBV4-1 and TRBJ1-6, with 10 positions matching TRBD1. The CDR3 consists of 15 residues. Trimming at V came to 1 base and at J to 9 bases, leaving 3 bases not matched to a gene. CDR1 is MGHRA and CDR2 is YSYEKL in the germline V gene.

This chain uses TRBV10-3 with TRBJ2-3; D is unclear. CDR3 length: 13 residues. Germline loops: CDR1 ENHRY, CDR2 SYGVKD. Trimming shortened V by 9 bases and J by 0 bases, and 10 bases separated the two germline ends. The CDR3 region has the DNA TGTGCCATTGGGCCGGGTAGCACAGATACGCAGTATTTT. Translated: CAIGPGSTDTQYF.